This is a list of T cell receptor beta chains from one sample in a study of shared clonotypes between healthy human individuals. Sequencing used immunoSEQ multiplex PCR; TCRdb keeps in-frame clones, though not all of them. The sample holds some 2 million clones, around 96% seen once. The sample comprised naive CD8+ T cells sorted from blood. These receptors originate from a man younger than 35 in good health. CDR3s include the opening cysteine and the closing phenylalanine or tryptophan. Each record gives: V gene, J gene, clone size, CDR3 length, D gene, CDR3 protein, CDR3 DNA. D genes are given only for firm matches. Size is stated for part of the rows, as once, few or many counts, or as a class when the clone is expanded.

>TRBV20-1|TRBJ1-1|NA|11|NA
CSARLNTEAFF
TGCAGCGCCAGGTTGAACACTGAAGCTTTCTTT
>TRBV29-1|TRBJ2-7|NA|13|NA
CSVPGGNSYEQYF
TGCAGCGTTCCTGGCGGGAACTCCTACGAGCAGTACTTC
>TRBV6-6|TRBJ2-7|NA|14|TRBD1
CASSLTGGPYEQYF
TGTGCCAGCAGTTTAACAGGGGGTCCCTACGAGCAGTACTTC
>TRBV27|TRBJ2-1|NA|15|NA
CASTTGVSSYNEQFF
TGTGCCAGCACGACCGGGGTCAGCTCCTACAATGAGCAGTTCTTC
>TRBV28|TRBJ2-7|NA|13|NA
CASSLQGGYEQYF
TGTGCCAGCAGTTTGCAGGGGGGCTACGAGCAGTACTTC
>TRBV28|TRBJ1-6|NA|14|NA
CATAPGTANSPLHF
TGTGCCACCGCCCCAGGGACGGCGAATTCACCCCTCCACTTT
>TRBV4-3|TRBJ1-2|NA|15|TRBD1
CASSQIGQGGYGYTF
TGCGCCAGCAGCCAGATAGGACAGGGCGGTTATGGCTACACCTTC
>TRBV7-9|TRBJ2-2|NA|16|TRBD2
CASTPTAGEHGGELFF
TGTGCCAGCACCCCAACCGCGGGGGAACATGGCGGGGAGCTGTTTTTT
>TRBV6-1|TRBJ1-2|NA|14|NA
CASSPTDKNYGYTF
TGTGCCAGCAGCCCGACGGACAAGAACTATGGCTACACCTTC
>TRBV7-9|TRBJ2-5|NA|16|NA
CASSRAVAPFQETQYF
TGTGCCAGCAGCCGCGCGGTTGCCCCCTTCCAAGAGACCCAGTACTTC
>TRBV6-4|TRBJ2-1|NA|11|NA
CASSVYNEQFF
TGTGCCAGCAGTGTTTACAATGAGCAGTTCTTC
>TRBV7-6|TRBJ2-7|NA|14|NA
CASSLGHLYYEQYF
TGTGCCAGCAGCTTGGGACACCTTTACTACGAGCAGTACTTC
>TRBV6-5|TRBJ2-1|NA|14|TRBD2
CASSYVGGGNEQFF
TGTGCCAGCAGTTACGTTGGGGGGGGCAATGAGCAGTTCTTC
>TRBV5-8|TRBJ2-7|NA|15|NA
CASSPEVGAPYEQYF
TGTGCCAGCAGCCCGGAGGTTGGGGCCCCCTACGAGCAGTACTTC
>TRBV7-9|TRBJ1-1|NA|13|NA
CASSLQGFTEAFF
TGTGCCAGCAGCCTTCAGGGGTTCACTGAAGCTTTCTTT
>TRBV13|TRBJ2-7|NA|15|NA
CASSSRTSASYEQYF
TGTGCCAGCAGCTCAAGGACATCGGCCTCCTACGAGCAGTACTTC
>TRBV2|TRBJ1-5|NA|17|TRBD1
CASSESRGLLGNQPQHF
TGTGCCAGCAGTGAATCTAGGGGGCTCCTAGGCAATCAGCCCCAGCATTTT
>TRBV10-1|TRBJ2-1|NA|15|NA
CASSESTDGINEQFF
TGCGCCAGCAGTGAGTCGACTGACGGGATCAATGAGCAGTTCTTC
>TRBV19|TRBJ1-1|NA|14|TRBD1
CASRAGQLNTEAFF
TGTGCCAGTAGGGCGGGACAGCTAAACACTGAAGCTTTCTTT
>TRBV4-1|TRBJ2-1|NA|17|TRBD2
CASSQDHSSGRANEQFF
TGCGCCAGCAGCCAAGATCATTCAAGCGGGAGGGCCAATGAGCAGTTCTTC
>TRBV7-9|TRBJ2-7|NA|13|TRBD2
CASSGLADYEQYF
TGTGCCAGCAGTGGACTAGCGGACTACGAGCAGTACTTC
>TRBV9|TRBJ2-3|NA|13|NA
CASSRTPWDTQYF
TGTGCCAGCAGCCGAACGCCCTGGGATACGCAGTATTTT
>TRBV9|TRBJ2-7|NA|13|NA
CASSMKNGYEQYF
TGTGCCAGCAGTATGAAGAACGGGTACGAGCAGTACTTC
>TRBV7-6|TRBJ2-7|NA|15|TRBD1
CASSPSQGSSYEQYF
TGTGCCAGCAGCCCTTCACAGGGGAGCTCCTACGAGCAGTACTTC
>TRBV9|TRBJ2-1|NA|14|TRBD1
CASSPVTGVNEQFF
TGTGCCAGCAGCCCCGTGACAGGGGTAAATGAGCAGTTCTTC
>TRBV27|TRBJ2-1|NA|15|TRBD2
CASRLGLAGDNEQFF
TGTGCCAGCAGGCTGGGACTAGCGGGGGACAATGAGCAGTTCTTC
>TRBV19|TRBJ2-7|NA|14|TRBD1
CASSAGGSTYEQYF
TGTGCCAGTAGTGCAGGGGGCTCCACATACGAGCAGTACTTC
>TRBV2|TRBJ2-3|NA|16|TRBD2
CASSAGLAGPEDTQYF
TGTGCCAGCAGTGCGGGACTAGCGGGGCCGGAAGATACGCAGTATTTT
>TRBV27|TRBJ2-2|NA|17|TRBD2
CASSFSRTSGAAGELFF
TGTGCCAGCAGTTTTTCCCGGACTAGCGGGGCAGCCGGGGAGCTGTTTTTT
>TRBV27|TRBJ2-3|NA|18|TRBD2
CASRFGTSGGSSTDTQYF
TGTGCCAGCAGGTTCGGGACTAGCGGGGGGTCTAGCACAGATACGCAGTATTTT
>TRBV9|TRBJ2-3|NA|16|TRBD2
CASSDPSGNPTDTQYF
TGTGCCAGCAGCGACCCCAGCGGGAACCCCACAGATACGCAGTATTTT
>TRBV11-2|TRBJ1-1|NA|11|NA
CASSSARGAFF
TGTGCCAGCAGTTCGGCCAGAGGGGCTTTCTTT
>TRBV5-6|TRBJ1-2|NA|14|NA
CASSLGTSNYGYTF
TGTGCCAGCAGCTTGGGCACCTCAAACTATGGCTACACCTTC
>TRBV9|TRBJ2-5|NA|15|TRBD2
CASSGDLAAQETQYF
TGTGCCAGCAGTGGTGACCTAGCGGCCCAAGAGACCCAGTACTTC
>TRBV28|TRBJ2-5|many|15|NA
CASSWRGFNQETQYF
TGTGCCAGCAGCTGGAGAGGGTTTAACCAAGAGACCCAGTACTTC
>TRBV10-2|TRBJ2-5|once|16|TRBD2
CASSFVSGGAGETQYF
TGCGCCAGCAGTTTTGTTAGCGGGGGGGCCGGGGAGACCCAGTACTTC
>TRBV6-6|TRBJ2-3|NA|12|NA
CASRWSTDTQYF
TGTGCCAGCAGGTGGAGCACAGATACGCAGTATTTT
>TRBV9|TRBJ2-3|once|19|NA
CASSVGWRGRDDGTDTQYF
TGTGCCAGCAGCGTAGGATGGAGGGGGCGCGATGATGGAACAGATACGCAGTATTTT